Presented here are 22 T cell receptor beta chains from one specimen sequenced in a study of control samples from healthy donors and cancer patients. Assay used: immunoSEQ multiplex PCR; TCRdb lists only in-frame clones, some missing. Seen here are about 51,000 clones, 88% observed once, and the top ten hold just under 40%. The sequencing sample was made of PBMCs. The receptor set was obtained from a man aged 45 to 65 with head and neck cancer.

The V call is TRBV12-3 or TRBV12-4, the J call TRBJ2-5, with D unresolved. V shed 3 bases and J shed 5 bases, with 4 bases lying between them. The CDR3 length is 11 residues. The CDR3 loop is CASSFGETQYF. CDR3 nucleotide sequence: TGTGCCAGCAGTTTCGGGGAGACCCAGTACTTC.

This clone was observed once. The gene calls are TRBV5-1 and TRBJ1-3, with D possibly being TRBD1 (5 bases). Germline CDR1 and CDR2: SGHRS and YFSETQ. V lost 6 bases and J lost 0, with 13 bases in between. CDR3 size: 15 residues. Written as DNA, the CDR3 is TGCGCCAGCACCTCGGGGGTTAGCTCTGGAAACACCATATATTTT. This translates into CASTSGVSSGNTIYF.

The chain employs TRBV28 and TRBJ2-7; D is undetermined. CDR1 and CDR2 from the germline V gene are MDHEN and SYDVKM. The V end was cut by 3 bases, the J end by 5 bases, with 8 bases between. This CDR3 spans 12 amino acids. In DNA, the CDR3 is TGTGCCAGCAGTTTTTATATGGACGAGCAGTACTTC. Protein sequence: CASSFYMDEQYF.

The chain recombines TRBV7-3 with TRBJ2-1; possibly TRBD2 for D (6 bases). The germline V gene encodes CDR1 SGHTA and CDR2 FQGTGA. The CDR3 runs to 15 residues. Trimming left V 5 bases short and J 8 bases short, with 19 bases between. CDR3 DNA: TGTGCCAGCAGCAAATCCGGGAGTAGCGGCGATGAGCAGTTCTTC. Amino acid sequence: CASSKSGSSGDEQFF.

As DNA, the CDR3 is TGCAGCGTGGGGGGACTAGCGGGAGGGACTTTTGTCTACGAGCAGTACTTC. As protein: CSVGGLAGGTFVYEQYF. The chain has TRBV29-1 and TRBJ2-7, with 16 bases that match TRBD2. The germline gives CDR1 SQVTM, CDR2 ANQGSEA. V lost 6 bases and J lost 3; bases outside the gene matches: 11. The CDR3 consists of 17 residues.

The V and J genes are TRBV4-1 and TRBJ1-5; 8 nucleotides match TRBD1. CDR3 size: 13 residues. V lost 8 bases and J lost 5; bases outside the gene matches: 5. Germline CDR1 reads MGHRA; CDR2 reads YSYEKL. The CDR3 DNA sequence: TGCGCCAGCGCCACGGGACAGGATCAGCCCCAGCATTTT. Translating gives CASATGQDQPQHF.

The chain joins TRBV2 to TRBJ2-7; D tentatively reads TRBD1 or TRBD2 (5 bases each). The CDR3 has 12 amino acids. Germline-derived CDR1 and CDR2 are SNHLY and FYNNEI. Trimming took 5 bases from V and 6 from J, leaving 11 bases between them. CDR3 in amino acids: CASSSWGSEQYF. For the CDR3, the DNA is TGTGCCAGCAGTTCGTGGGGGTCCGAGCAGTACTTC. Combining the CDR3 with reference TRBV2 and TRBJ2-7 gives the whole variable domain EPEVTQTPSHQVTQMGQEVILRCVPISNHLYFYWYRQILGQKVEFLVSFYNNEISEKSEIFDDQFSVERPDGSNFTLKIRSTKLEDSAMYFCASSSWGSEQYFGPGTRLTVT.

This rearrangement joins TRBV28 to TRBJ2-5, with D possibly being TRBD2 (5 bases). This CDR3 has 13 amino acids. Germline assignment: CDR1 MDHEN and CDR2 SYDVKM. V was trimmed by 2 bases and J by 5 bases, leaving 9 bases between them. CDR3: CASSLIGVETQYF. Written as DNA, the CDR3 is TGTGCCAGCAGTTTAATCGGGGTGGAGACCCAGTACTTC. The full variable domain, completed using reference TRBV28 and TRBJ2-5, is DVKVTQSSRYLVKRTGEKVFLECVQDMDHENMFWYRQDPGLGLRLIYFSYDVKMKEKGDIPEGYSVSREKKERFSLILESASTNQTSMYLCASSLIGVETQYFGPGTRLLVL.

The CDR3 DNA sequence: TGTGCCAGCAGCTCAGGGCGGAACAATGAGCAGTTCTTC. It specifies CASSSGRNNEQFF. The chain has TRBV7-3 and TRBJ2-1; possibly TRBD1 for D (5 bases). The ends were cut back, 4 bases at V and 5 bases at J, with 9 bases in the middle. This CDR3 has 13 residues. CDR1 SGHTA and CDR2 FQGTGA come from the germline V gene.

This clone has only one observation. This chain uses TRBV5-4 with TRBJ1-2; 7 bases fit TRBD1. The CDR3 loop spans 14 amino acids. Trimming removed 2 bases from V and 4 bases from J; junction bases left unmatched: 5. The germline V gene encodes CDR1 SGHNT and CDR2 YYREEE (reference sequence). This chain's CDR3 is CASSLKGASYGYTF. Written as DNA, the CDR3 is TGTGCCAGCAGCTTAAAGGGGGCGAGCTATGGCTACACCTTC.

The J gene is TRBJ2-3, the V gene TRBV7-8; D gene uncertain. Looked up from germline, CDR1 is SGHVS and CDR2 is FQNEAQ. The length of the CDR3 is 12 residues. The ends were cut back, 4 bases at V and 6 bases at J, with 8 bases in the middle. In nucleotides, the CDR3 is TGTGCCAGCAGCTCCCCTCGGGATACGCAGTATTTT. Translated, it gives CASSSPRDTQYF.

The CDR3 loop is CASSYSGNTIYF. The DNA of the CDR3 is TGTGCCAGCAGTTACTCCGGAAACACCATATATTTT. The rearrangement joins TRBV6-2 or TRBV6-3 to TRBJ1-3; no clear D gene. Germline assignment: CDR1 MNHEY and CDR2 SVGEGT. Between the trimmed V and J ends, which lost 0 bases and 4 bases, there was a span of 1 base. The CDR3 runs 12 residues.

The chain recombines TRBV4-3 with TRBJ2-7; 7 positions match TRBD1. V trimming: 1 base; J trimming: 0 bases; junction bases outside the gene matches: 12. The germline V gene has CDR1 LGHNA and CDR2 YSLEER. CDR3 length: 18 residues. This CDR3 reads CASSQGDTGEYRSYEQYF. DNA of the CDR3: TGCGCCAGCAGCCAAGGGGATACAGGGGAGTACCGCTCCTACGAGCAGTACTTC.

V usage is TRBV13 and J usage is TRBJ1-5; no definite D call. The CDR3 loop spans 15 amino acids. V lost 5 bases, J lost 2 bases, and 13 bases lay in between. Germline V gives CDR1 PRHDT, CDR2 FYEKMQ (reference sequence). The CDR3 region is CASSQRGRGNQPQHF. For the CDR3, the DNA is TGTGCCAGCAGCCAACGGGGAAGGGGCAATCAGCCCCAGCATTTT.

The chain recombines TRBV10-1 with TRBJ2-3, with D perhaps being TRBD1 or TRBD2 (5 bases each). This CDR3 is 14 amino acids long. CDR1 is WNHNN and CDR2 is SYGVQD in the germline V gene (reference sequence). The V end lost 4 bases, the J end lost 5 bases, and 13 bases lay between the germline ends. DNA of the CDR3: TGCGCCAGCAGTGGGCTCTGGGACGGAGATACGCAGTATTTT. The encoded protein is CASSGLWDGDTQYF.

The V and J genes are TRBV12-3 or TRBV12-4 and TRBJ2-2, with no clear D. The ends were cut back, 1 base at V and 7 bases at J, with 7 bases in the middle. The CDR3 spans 13 residues. CDR3 sequence (DNA): TGTGCCAGCAGTTTAGTGGATGTCGGGGAGCTGTTTTTT. Translating gives CASSLVDVGELFF.

This sequence joins TRBV6-2 or TRBV6-3 and TRBJ1-5; 8 bases agree with TRBD1. V gave up 4 bases and J gave up 2 bases; unmatched junction bases: 7. There are 16 residues in the CDR3. The germline V gene encodes CDR1 MNHEY and CDR2 SVGEGT. The CDR3 spells CASSSQGAGGNQPQHF. In DNA, the CDR3 is TGTGCCAGCAGTTCGCAGGGGGCCGGGGGCAATCAGCCCCAGCATTTT.

The CDR3 region has the DNA TGTGCCAGCAGTCCGAGAATCAATCAGCCCCAGCATTTT. This sequence encodes CASSPRINQPQHF. The chain carries TRBV27 and TRBJ1-5, with D unresolved. The CDR3 has 13 residues. The V gene's germline CDR1 is MNHEY and CDR2 SMNVEV (reference sequence). V lost 5 bases to trimming and J lost 3 bases, with 8 bases between them.

The chain uses TRBV2 and TRBJ2-3; perhaps TRBD2 as D (7 bases). V lost 1 base and J lost 2, with 10 bases in between. Germline CDR1 SNHLY, CDR2 FYNNEI. The CDR3 runs 15 residues. The CDR3 here is CASSEGRGPTDTQYF. The CDR3 coding sequence is TGTGCCAGCAGTGAAGGGCGGGGGCCCACAGATACGCAGTATTTT.

The V call is TRBV5-4, the J call TRBJ1-2; no definite D call. Germline CDR1 SGHNT, CDR2 YYREEE (reference sequence). The CDR3 loop spans 14 amino acids. Trimming stripped 0 bases from V and 8 bases from J, with 14 bases between. DNA of the CDR3: TGTGCCAGCAGCTTGGATTCCCGGGCGGACGGCTACACCTTC. This translates into CASSLDSRADGYTF.

The chain is built from TRBV7-9 and TRBJ2-1, with D perhaps matching TRBD1 or TRBD2 (6 bases each). V was pared by 5 bases and J by 8 bases, with 19 bases between. The CDR3 covers 15 residues. Germline CDR1 SEHNR, CDR2 FQNEAQ (reference sequence). The CDR3 region is CASSPIFGGQDEQFF. In DNA, the CDR3 is TGTGCCAGCAGCCCGATATTTGGGGGGCAGGATGAGCAGTTCTTC.

V is TRBV2 and J is TRBJ1-1; 8 bases align to TRBD1. After removal of 5 bases from V and 6 bases from J, the junction contained 20 bases not matched to a gene. This CDR3 contains 18 residues. Germline-derived CDR1 and CDR2 are SNHLY and FYNNEI. The CDR3 bases are TGTGCCAGCAGTTTTTCCAGGGGGCGCATGATGGGGCACTCTGAAGCTTTCTTT. Translated: CASSFSRGRMMGHSEAFF.